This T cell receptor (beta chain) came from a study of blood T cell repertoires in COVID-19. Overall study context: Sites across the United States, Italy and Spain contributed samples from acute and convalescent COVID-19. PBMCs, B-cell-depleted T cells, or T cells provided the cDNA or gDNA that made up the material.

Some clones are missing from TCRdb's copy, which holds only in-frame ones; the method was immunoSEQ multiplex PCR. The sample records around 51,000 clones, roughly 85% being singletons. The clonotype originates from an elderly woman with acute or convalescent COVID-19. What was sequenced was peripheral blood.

CDR3 region: CASSGRGDAYSYNEQFF. Here the CDR3 DNA reads TGTGCCAGCAGCGGACGGGGGGACGCGTACTCCTACAATGAGCAGTTCTTC. The chain uses TRBV9 and TRBJ2-1; 7 nucleotides line up with TRBD2. The CDR3 sequence is 17 residues long. Germline trimming cut 3 bases from V and 0 bases from J; bases unmatched to any gene: 9. Germline CDR1 reads SGDLS; CDR2 reads YYNGEE.